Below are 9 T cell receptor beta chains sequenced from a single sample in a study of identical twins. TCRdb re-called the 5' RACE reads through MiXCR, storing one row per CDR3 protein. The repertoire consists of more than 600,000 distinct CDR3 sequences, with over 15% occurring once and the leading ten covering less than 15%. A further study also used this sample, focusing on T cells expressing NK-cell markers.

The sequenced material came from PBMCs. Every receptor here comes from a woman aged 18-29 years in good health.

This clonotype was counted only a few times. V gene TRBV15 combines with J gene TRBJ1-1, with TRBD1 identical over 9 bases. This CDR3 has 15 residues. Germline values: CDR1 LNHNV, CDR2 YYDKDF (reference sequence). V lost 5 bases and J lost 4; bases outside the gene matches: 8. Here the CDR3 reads CATSALQGASTEAFF. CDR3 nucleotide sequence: TGTGCCACCAGCGCCTTACAGGGGGCATCCACTGAAGCTTTCTTT.

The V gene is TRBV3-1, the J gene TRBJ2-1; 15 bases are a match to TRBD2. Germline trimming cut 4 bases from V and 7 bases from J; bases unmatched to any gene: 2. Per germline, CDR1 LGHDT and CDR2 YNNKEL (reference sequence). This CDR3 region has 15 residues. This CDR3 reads CASSRTSGGVNEQFF. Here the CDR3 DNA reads TGTGCCAGCAGCCGGACTAGCGGGGGGGTGAATGAGCAGTTCTTC.

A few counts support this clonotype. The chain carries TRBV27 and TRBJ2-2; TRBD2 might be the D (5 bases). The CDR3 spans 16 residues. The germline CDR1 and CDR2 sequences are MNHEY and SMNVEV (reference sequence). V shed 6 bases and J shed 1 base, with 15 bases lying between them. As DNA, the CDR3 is TGTGCCAGCAGCTTAGAGGGTCTGATGAACACCGGGGAGCTGTTTTTT. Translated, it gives CASSLEGLMNTGELFF.

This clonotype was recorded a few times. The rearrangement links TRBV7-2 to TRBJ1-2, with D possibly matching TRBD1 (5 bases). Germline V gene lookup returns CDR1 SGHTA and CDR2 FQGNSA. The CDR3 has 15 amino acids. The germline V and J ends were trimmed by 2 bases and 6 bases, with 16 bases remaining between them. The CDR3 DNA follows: TGTGCCAGCAGCTTAACAGGCGACGGAAGGAATGGCTACACCTTC. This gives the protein CASSLTGDGRNGYTF.

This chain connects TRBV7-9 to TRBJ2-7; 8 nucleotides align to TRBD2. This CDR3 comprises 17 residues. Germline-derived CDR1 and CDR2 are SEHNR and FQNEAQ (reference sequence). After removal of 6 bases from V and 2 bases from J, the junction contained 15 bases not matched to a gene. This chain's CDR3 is CASSFLPGLGLAYEQYF. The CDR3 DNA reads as TGTGCCAGCAGTTTTCTTCCGGGACTAGGTCTCGCCTACGAGCAGTACTTC.

In DNA form, the CDR3 reads TGTGCCAGCAGCTTAGTGCGCGGTACAGGGGCTGGAAACACCATATATTTT. It is translated as CASSLVRGTGAGNTIYF. The J gene is TRBJ1-3, the V gene TRBV7-8; 7 bases are shared with TRBD1. Germline V gene lookup returns CDR1 SGHVS and CDR2 FQNEAQ. Unmatched junction bases numbered 8, after V lost 1 base and J lost 2 bases. This CDR3 is built from 17 residues.

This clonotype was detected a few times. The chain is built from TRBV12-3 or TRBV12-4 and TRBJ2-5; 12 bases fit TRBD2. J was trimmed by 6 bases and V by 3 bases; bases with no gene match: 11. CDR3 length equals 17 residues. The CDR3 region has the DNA TGTGCCAGCAGTTTGAGACTAGCGGGGGACAAGAAGAAGACCCAGTACTTC. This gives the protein CASSLRLAGDKKKTQYF.

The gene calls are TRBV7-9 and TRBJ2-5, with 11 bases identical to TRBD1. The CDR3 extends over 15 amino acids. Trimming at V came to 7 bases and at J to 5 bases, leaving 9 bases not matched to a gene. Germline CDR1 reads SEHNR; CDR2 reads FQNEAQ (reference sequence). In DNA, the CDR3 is TGTGCCAGCAATTCCGGGACAGGGGGACAGGAGACCCAGTACTTC. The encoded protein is CASNSGTGGQETQYF.

The CDR3 loop is CSAKADTYNSPLHF. The DNA of the CDR3 is TGCAGTGCTAAAGCAGATACTTATAATTCACCCCTCCACTTT. V is TRBV20-1 and J is TRBJ1-6; no reliable D call. The V gene's germline CDR1 is DFQATT and CDR2 SNEGSKA (reference sequence). The CDR3 covers 14 residues. V lost 4 bases, J lost 4 bases, and 11 bases lay in between.